This entry features one TCR beta chain sequence. Its specificity is not known. TCRdb's table, derived via immunoSEQ multiplex PCR, lists solely in-frame clones and lacks some. This sample has fewer than 60,000 clones, with about three quarters found just once. This sample is part of a study of OX40 agonist ivuxolimab in advanced cancers. General observations from the study: Clones of CD4+ and CD8+ blood T cells grew by week 6 at doses of 0.1 to 3.0 mg/kg.

This receptor was taken from an adult with an advanced solid tumor such as melanoma, head and neck, liver or kidney cancer. The specimen was CD4+ or CD8+ T cells sorted from blood, collected in a trial of the OX40 agonist ivuxolimab.

The CDR3 region is CASSLGTMNTEAFF. The CDR3 DNA follows: TGTGCCAGCAGTTTGGGAACCATGAACACTGAAGCTTTCTTT. The chain carries TRBV6-5 and TRBJ1-1; D remains ambiguous. The CDR3 spans 14 residues. The ends were cut back, 4 bases at V and 0 bases at J, with 9 bases in the middle. Germline values: CDR1 MNHEY, CDR2 SVGAGI.